The 3 T cell receptor beta chains reported below all come from one sample, sequenced in a study of blood T cell repertoires in COVID-19. Profiled with immunoSEQ multiplex PCR; TCRdb holds only in-frame clones, not every one. The sample includes about 280,000 clones, 70% to 90% of them seen just once. The sequenced sample was peripheral blood. These receptors were taken from a woman younger than 45 with active or convalescent COVID-19.

This rearrangement joins TRBV4-3 to TRBJ2-2; TRBD1 might be the D (5 bases). Trimming pared 3 bases from V and 3 bases from J, leaving 14 bases between. Germline V gene data show CDR1 as LGHNA and CDR2 as YSLEER. The CDR3 has 16 residues. As DNA, the CDR3 is TGCGCCAGCAGCCAGATCAGTGGGGCCCACACCGGGGAGCTGTTTTTT. This gives the protein CASSQISGAHTGELFF.

This chain joins TRBV5-1 and TRBJ1-1, with a weak D call TRBD1 (5 bases). The length of the CDR3 is 16 residues. In germline, CDR1 is SGHRS, CDR2 YFSETQ. The V and J ends lost 4 bases and 0 bases respectively, with 16 bases between them. The CDR3 sequence is CASSVAVRGLNTEAFF. In nucleotides, the CDR3 is TGCGCCAGCAGCGTGGCCGTTAGGGGCCTGAACACTGAAGCTTTCTTT.

This sequence joins TRBV2 and TRBJ1-2; TRBD1 matches 8 bases. The germline gives CDR1 SNHLY, CDR2 FYNNEI. This CDR3 spans 14 amino acids. J gave up 3 bases and V 6 bases, and 6 bases lay outside the gene matches. The CDR3 nucleotides are TGTGCCAGCAGAACGACAGGGGCGGACTATGGCTACACCTTC. Translated: CASRTTGADYGYTF.